These 21 T cell receptor beta chains were all obtained from the same sample, sequenced in a study of cytotoxic CD8 clonotypes in ibrutinib-treated CLL. The method was immunoSEQ multiplex PCR; TCRdb's version includes in-frame clones alone and lacks a portion of them. The sample lists approximately 280,000 clones; around 76% were seen once. This material consisted of PBMCs, taken at disease progression, from a patient treated with ibrutinib. These receptors were collected from a human donor with chronic lymphocytic leukemia.

This clone was observed a few times. The chain has TRBV20-1 and TRBJ1-2; D is perhaps TRBD1 (5 bases). The CDR3 length is 11 residues. Per the germline V gene, CDR1 is DFQATT and CDR2 is SNEGSKA (reference sequence). V lost 8 bases and J lost 4, with 11 bases in between. The CDR3 loop is CSPGGVYGYTF. The CDR3 DNA sequence: TGCAGTCCCGGAGGGGTCTATGGCTACACCTTC.

The V and J genes are TRBV11-2 and TRBJ2-5; TRBD2 aligns across 14 bases. Germline V gene sequence: CDR1 SGHAT, CDR2 FQNNGV. Trimming cost V 5 bases and J 4 bases; bases outside gene matches: 3. The CDR3 is 15 residues long. The CDR3 DNA is TGTGCCAGCAGCGGACTAGCGGGAGGTAGAGAGACCCAGTACTTC. It translates to CASSGLAGGRETQYF.

The table lists this clone with a few counts. V gene TRBV5-1 combines with J gene TRBJ2-2, with D perhaps assigned TRBD1 or TRBD2 (5 bases each). In germline, CDR1 is SGHRS, CDR2 YFSETQ. The CDR3 covers 15 residues. V was trimmed by 4 bases and J by 0 bases, leaving 10 bases between them. CDR3 nucleotide sequence: TGCGCCAGCAGCAGGGACGGATCGAACACCGGGGAGCTGTTTTTT. It specifies CASSRDGSNTGELFF.

The V call is TRBV28, the J call TRBJ1-2, with TRBD1 as a possible D gene (6 bases). The CDR3 loop spans 13 amino acids. Looked up from germline, CDR1 is MDHEN and CDR2 is SYDVKM. Between the trimmed V and J ends, which lost 3 bases and 7 bases, there was a span of 12 bases. In DNA, the CDR3 is TGTGCCAGCAGTTTGGGGGGCAGGGCTGGCTACACCTTC. Translating gives CASSLGGRAGYTF.

The V and J genes are TRBV7-2 and TRBJ2-1; D unclear. The V gene lost 4 bases and the J gene lost 2 bases, with 9 bases spanning the gap. Germline-derived CDR1 and CDR2 are SGHTA and FQGNSA. The CDR3 loop spans 14 amino acids. Here the CDR3 DNA reads TGTGCCAGCAGCTCGTACAAAACCTACAATGAGCAGTTCTTC. Amino acids: CASSSYKTYNEQFF.

CDR3 sequence (DNA): TGCGCCAGCAGCGGGGGGGCCGTTGAGACCCAGTACTTC. Protein sequence: CASSGGAVETQYF. The J gene is TRBJ2-5, the V gene TRBV10-2; 8 bases line up with TRBD2. From germline, CDR1 is WSHSY and CDR2 SAAADI. This CDR3 is built from 13 residues. V dropped 6 bases and J dropped 5; count of bases not matched to a gene: 5.

This chain links TRBV21-1 with TRBJ2-4; TRBD1, as called in the table, went unchecked against the DNA. TRBV21-1 is a pseudogene. The CDR3 runs to 15 residues. This CDR3 is CASSTQGLAKNIQYF. The CDR3 nucleotides are TGTGCCAGCAGCACACAGGGGCTAGCCAAAAACATTCAGTACTTC.

V gene TRBV14 combines with J gene TRBJ1-4; D unresolved. The germline V gene has CDR1 SGHDN and CDR2 FVKESK. The CDR3 loop spans 16 amino acids. V was cut by 1 base and J by 4 bases, with 13 bases left in between. The CDR3 bases are TGTGCCAGCAGCCAAGTCCGAGGATGGGGTAATGAAAAACTGTTTTTT. Translation: CASSQVRGWGNEKLFF.

The chain couples TRBV5-1 to TRBJ2-3; D gene unclear. The germline V and J ends were trimmed by 3 bases and 3 bases, with 5 bases remaining between them. In germline, CDR1 is SGHRS, CDR2 YFSETQ. The CDR3 spans 12 residues. DNA of the CDR3: TGCGCCAGCAGCTCCTTTACAGATACGCAGTATTTT. Amino acid sequence: CASSSFTDTQYF.

The gene calls are TRBV5-6 and TRBJ1-1; D is uncertain. CDR3 length equals 14 residues. Trimming took off 0 bases at V and 0 bases at J, with 6 bases between the two ends. Germline assignment: CDR1 SGHDT and CDR2 YYEEEE. The CDR3 region has the DNA TGTGCCAGCAGCTTGGCCCTGCTGAACACTGAAGCTTTCTTT. Its translation: CASSLALLNTEAFF.

The chain recombines TRBV5-4 with TRBJ2-2; possible D gene TRBD1, 6 bases. Per germline, CDR1 SGHNT and CDR2 YYREEE (reference sequence). The CDR3 spans 15 residues. The V end lost 9 bases, the J end lost 2 bases, and 17 bases lay between the germline ends. The CDR3 DNA follows: TGTGCCACTGATGAGGGGGTCTTTAACACCGGGGAGCTGTTTTTT. Encoded protein: CATDEGVFNTGELFF.

This CDR3 is CASSLKYNEQFF. In nucleotides, the CDR3 is TGCGCCAGCAGCTTGAAGTACAATGAGCAGTTCTTC. The chain uses TRBV5-1 and TRBJ2-1, with D uncertain. Germline values: CDR1 SGHRS, CDR2 YFSETQ. V lost 1 base and J 4 bases, leaving 3 bases between the germline ends. The CDR3 is 12 amino acids.

The V and J genes are TRBV6-7 and TRBJ1-3; TRBD1 matches at 10 bases. TRBV6-7 is labeled an ORF, and its function is uncertain. V dropped 5 bases and J dropped 1; count of bases not matched to a gene: 8. This CDR3 has 17 amino acids. Here the CDR3 reads CASSEGQGHFSGNTIYF. CDR3 DNA: TGTGCCAGCAGTGAGGGACAGGGGCACTTTTCTGGAAACACCATATATTTT.

The chain recombines TRBV29-1 with TRBJ2-7; D remains ambiguous. Per the germline V gene, CDR1 is SQVTM and CDR2 is ANQGSEA. The CDR3 is 14 residues long. Trimming took off 0 bases at V and 5 bases at J, with 14 bases between the two ends. This CDR3 is CSVEDRSSIHEQYF. The DNA for the CDR3 is TGCAGCGTTGAAGATCGGTCAAGCATCCACGAGCAGTACTTC.

V gene TRBV28 combines with J gene TRBJ2-2; D is uncertain. The germline V gene encodes CDR1 MDHEN and CDR2 SYDVKM. V lost 8 bases and J lost 6, with 10 bases in between. The CDR3 runs 12 residues. The CDR3 coding sequence is TGTGCCAGCCGACGAGGCCCCGGGGAGCTGTTTTTT. This encodes CASRRGPGELFF.

The chain is built from TRBV14 and TRBJ2-5; TRBD2 is a possible D gene (6 bases). V lost 4 bases to trimming and J lost 6 bases, with 18 bases between them. The CDR3 extends over 15 amino acids. The germline gives CDR1 SGHDN, CDR2 FVKESK. The CDR3 sequence is CASSRRAGAVQTQYF. For the CDR3, the DNA is TGTGCCAGCAGCCGGAGGGCTGGAGCGGTGCAGACCCAGTACTTC.

This chain links TRBV5-1 with TRBJ1-6, with 8 nucleotides matching TRBD1. CDR3 size: 17 residues. The trim removed 0 bases at V and 5 bases at J, leaving 7 bases unmatched. CDR1 is SGHRS and CDR2 is YFSETQ in the germline V gene. Here the CDR3 DNA reads TGCGCCAGCAGCTTGGTTTCAGGGGGCCGTCATAATTCACCCCTCCACTTT. Its translation: CASSLVSGGRHNSPLHF.

V is TRBV29-1 and J is TRBJ1-1; 8 nucleotides agree with TRBD1. Germline lookup yields CDR1 SQVTM and CDR2 ANQGSEA. The junction had 7 bases not matched to a gene; V was cut back by 4 bases and J by 3 bases. The CDR3 length is 14 residues. The DNA of the CDR3 is TGCAGCGTTGCTGGACAGGGAGGGTACACTGAAGCTTTCTTT. Amino acid sequence: CSVAGQGGYTEAFF.

The chain combines TRBV5-1 with TRBJ1-2; D is undetermined. Germline values: CDR1 SGHRS, CDR2 YFSETQ. With 5 bases removed from V and 4 bases from J, the gap between germline ends came to 12 bases. CDR3 length: 13 residues. In nucleotides, the CDR3 is TGCGCCAGCAGGCCTGGACCGAGCTATGGCTACACCTTC. Protein: CASRPGPSYGYTF.

The sample holds a few counts of this clone. This sequence joins TRBV5-4 and TRBJ1-2; TRBD1 matches 7 bases. The germline CDR1 and CDR2 sequences are SGHNT and YYREEE (reference sequence). The CDR3 is 14 amino acids. With V trimmed by 2 bases and J by 4 bases, 5 bases remained unmatched. The CDR3 DNA sequence: TGTGCCAGCAGCTTCCCCGGGACAGCCTATGGCTACACCTTC. This encodes CASSFPGTAYGYTF.

The rearrangement joins TRBV15 to TRBJ1-5, with D hard to call. The CDR3 contains 16 residues. Germline-derived CDR1 and CDR2 are LNHNV and YYDKDF (reference sequence). The V gene lost 0 bases and the J gene lost 4 bases, with 13 bases spanning the gap. For the CDR3, the DNA is TGTGCCACCAGCAGAGATCTCTCGAGAGGGAATCAGCCCCAGCATTTT. Protein product: CATSRDLSRGNQPQHF.